The 24 T cell receptor beta chains below come from one sample, sequenced in a study of blood T cell repertoires in COVID-19. Sequencing was performed with immunoSEQ multiplex PCR; in TCRdb, only in-frame clones are kept and a portion is missing. The table lists just over 250,000 clones, approximately 86% of them singletons. The sequenced material came from peripheral blood. The receptor source for this set is a man aged 35 to 55 who had recovered from COVID-19.

The chain links TRBV29-1 to TRBJ2-1, with TRBD2 matching over 7 bases. Germline assignment: CDR1 SQVTM and CDR2 ANQGSEA. This CDR3 region has 16 residues. The V and J ends lost 0 bases and 5 bases, in that order; junction bases with no gene match: 10. The CDR3 nucleotides read TGCAGCGTTGAAGATGACGTGTGGGGGGGTAACAATGAGCAGTTCTTC. Residues: CSVEDDVWGGNNEQFF.

This sequence joins TRBV9 and TRBJ2-1; 9 bases are a match to TRBD2. V trimming: 4 bases; J trimming: 8 bases; junction bases outside the gene matches: 16. CDR1 is SGDLS, CDR2 YYNGEE, per germline. This CDR3 spans 17 amino acids. In DNA form, the CDR3 reads TGTGCCAGCAGCTCCCGACAGCGGGAGGCCCGTTTGGATGAGCAGTTCTTC. Its translation is CASSSRQREARLDEQFF. Supplemented by reference TRBV9 and TRBJ2-1, the full variable domain reads DSGVTQTPKHLITATGQRVTLRCSPRSGDLSVYWYQQSLDQGLQFLIQYYNGEERAKGNILERFSAQQFPDLHSELNLSSLELGDSALYFCASSSRQREARLDEQFFGPGTRLTVL.

The chain links TRBV5-4 to TRBJ2-3; TRBD2 matches at 13 bases. Trimming removed 4 bases from V and 2 bases from J; junction bases left unmatched: 10. Germline lookup yields CDR1 SGHNT and CDR2 YYREEE (reference sequence). The CDR3 runs to 18 residues. For the CDR3, the DNA is TGTGCCAGCAGCAAGGGACTAGCGGGATTGATTGCCACAGATACGCAGTATTTT. It yields the protein CASSKGLAGLIATDTQYF.

The count of this clone is one. J is TRBJ2-3 and V is TRBV7-9; D gene uncertain. V dropped 6 bases and J dropped 2 bases, with 6 bases sitting between them. Germline V lookup: CDR1 SEHNR, CDR2 FQNEAQ (reference sequence). This CDR3 has 12 amino acids. CDR3 nucleotides: TGTGCCAGCAGTCCTTCCACAGATACGCAGTATTTT. Amino acid sequence: CASSPSTDTQYF.

This clone was detected once. The gene calls are TRBV11-2 and TRBJ2-3; the match to TRBD2 covers 12 bases. The length of the CDR3 is 16 residues. V was clipped by 4 bases and J by 1 base; unmatched bases: 3. CDR1 SGHAT and CDR2 FQNNGV come from the germline V gene. This CDR3 reads CASSWRLAGGTDTQYF. In nucleotides, the CDR3 is TGTGCCAGCAGCTGGCGACTAGCGGGGGGCACAGATACGCAGTATTTT.

This rearrangement joins TRBV7-2 to TRBJ1-3; D is undetermined. V shed 6 bases and J shed 0 bases, with 6 bases lying between them. The CDR3 is 13 residues long. CDR1 SGHTA and CDR2 FQGNSA come from the germline V gene. CDR3 sequence reads: CASRQVSGNTIYF. The CDR3 DNA reads as TGTGCCAGCAGGCAGGTCTCTGGAAACACCATATATTTT.

This clone was seen only once. V is TRBV6-5 and J is TRBJ2-3; a possible D gene is TRBD2 (6 bases). V lost 0 bases and J lost 4, with 14 bases in between. Looked up from germline, CDR1 is MNHEY and CDR2 is SVGAGI. The CDR3 length is 16 residues. The CDR3 nucleotides read TGTGCCAGCAGTTACTCCGGGCGGAGGGGCGCAGATACGCAGTATTTT. Protein: CASSYSGRRGADTQYF.

This sequence joins TRBV3-1 (or the pseudogene TRBV3-2) and TRBJ2-7, with D perhaps matching TRBD2 (6 bases). The CDR3 loop spans 14 amino acids. With 4 bases removed from V and 2 bases from J, the gap between germline ends came to 12 bases. Germline CDR1 is LGHDT and CDR2 is YNNKEL (reference sequence). Here the CDR3 reads CASSLEEGAYEQYF. Written as DNA, the CDR3 is TGTGCCAGCAGCCTAGAGGAGGGAGCCTACGAGCAGTACTTC.

The rearrangement links TRBV7-9 to TRBJ2-7, with 7 nucleotides matching TRBD1. CDR1 SEHNR and CDR2 FQNEAQ come from the germline V gene (reference sequence). V shed 4 bases, J shed 6 bases, and the junction held 3 bases outside the gene matches. This CDR3 comprises 12 residues. The CDR3 protein is CASSSDRLEQYF. The DNA of the CDR3 is TGTGCCAGCAGCTCGGACAGGCTCGAGCAGTACTTC. Filled out from reference TRBV7-9 and TRBJ2-7, the complete variable domain reads DTGVSQNPRHKITKRGQNVTFRCDPISEHNRLYWYRQTLGQGPEFLTYFQNEAQLEKSRLLSDRFSAERPKGSFSTLEIQRTEQGDSAMYLCASSSDRLEQYFGPGTRLTVT.

This chain uses TRBV2 with TRBJ2-1; no firm D call. Trimming removed 3 bases from V and 4 bases from J, with 13 bases in between. The CDR3 has 15 residues. CDR1 SNHLY and CDR2 FYNNEI come from the germline V gene. CDR3 DNA: TGTGCCAGCAGTGAGATTTCGGGTCGATACAATGAGCAGTTCTTC. This gives the protein CASSEISGRYNEQFF. The complete variable domain, with remaining parts taken from reference TRBV2 and TRBJ2-1, reads EPEVTQTPSHQVTQMGQEVILRCVPISNHLYFYWYRQILGQKVEFLVSFYNNEISEKSEIFDDQFSVERPDGSNFTLKIRSTKLEDSAMYFCASSEISGRYNEQFFGPGTRLTVL.

The chain couples TRBV7-9 to TRBJ2-5; no firm D call. The CDR3 is made up of 12 amino acids. Germline values: CDR1 SEHNR, CDR2 FQNEAQ (reference sequence). V was cut by 5 bases and J by 1 base, with 5 bases left in between. The CDR3, as DNA: TGTGCCAGCAGCCCTAGCCAAGAGACCCAGTACTTC. It specifies CASSPSQETQYF.

The chain recombines TRBV5-6 with TRBJ2-7, with D uncertain. Trimming shortened V by 0 bases and J by 0 bases, and 10 bases separated the two germline ends. The CDR3 totals 15 residues. The germline CDR1 and CDR2 sequences are SGHDT and YYEEEE. CDR3 loop: CASSLGQSSSYEQYF. The CDR3, as DNA: TGTGCCAGCAGCTTGGGACAATCGAGCTCCTACGAGCAGTACTTC.

This clone was seen once. The genes are TRBV7-2 and TRBJ2-3; maybe TRBD1 (5 bases). In germline, CDR1 is SGHTA, CDR2 FQGNSA. The CDR3 extends over 14 amino acids. Trimming pared 1 base from V and 6 bases from J, leaving 11 bases between. The CDR3 DNA reads TGTGCCAGCAGCTTAGGGGGCGTAGGGGATACGCAGTATTTT. It yields the protein CASSLGGVGDTQYF.

This clone was recorded a few times. The chain links TRBV27 to TRBJ2-3; D possibly corresponds to TRBD2 (5 bases). The germline V and J ends were trimmed by 6 bases and 1 base, with 8 bases remaining between them. The CDR3 spans 13 residues. CDR1 is MNHEY and CDR2 is SMNVEV in the germline V gene (reference sequence). The CDR3 coding sequence is TGTGCCAGCAGGCCCGGGGGCACAGATACGCAGTATTTT. The encoded protein is CASRPGGTDTQYF.

This clone was seen a single time. This chain joins TRBV10-1 and TRBJ2-4, with 7 bases aligning to TRBD1. Germline V lookup: CDR1 WNHNN, CDR2 SYGVQD (reference sequence). There are 15 residues in the CDR3. V shed 8 bases, J shed 7 bases, and the junction held 14 bases outside the gene matches. CDR3 DNA: TGCGCCAGCTCCCCCGGGGACAGTCAGAGGAACATTCAGTACTTC. The encoded protein is CASSPGDSQRNIQYF.

CDR3 in amino acids: CASSDSKGQGYETQYF. CDR3 DNA: TGTGCCAGCAGTGACTCGAAAGGACAGGGTTACGAGACCCAGTACTTC. V and J are TRBV6-4 and TRBJ2-5, with 8 bases identical to TRBD1. Germline V gene data show CDR1 as MRHNA and CDR2 as SNTAGT. Trimming at V came to 0 bases and at J to 5 bases, leaving 8 bases not matched to a gene. CDR3 size: 16 residues.

The rearrangement links TRBV9 to TRBJ2-1, with 9 bases identical to TRBD2. CDR3 length equals 16 residues. Germline lookup yields CDR1 SGDLS and CDR2 YYNGEE. Unmatched junction bases numbered 2, after V lost 0 bases and J lost 1 base. The CDR3: CASSVGSGGSYNEQFF. In DNA form, the CDR3 reads TGTGCCAGCAGCGTAGGTAGCGGGGGTTCCTACAATGAGCAGTTCTTC.

The rearrangement uses TRBV27 and TRBJ2-7; 8 bases match TRBD2. This CDR3 is 13 amino acids long. V lost 10 bases to trimming and J lost 2 bases; unmatched junction nucleotides: 7. CDR1 and CDR2 from the germline V gene are MNHEY and SMNVEV (reference sequence). CDR3 loop: CATGRDPPYEQYF. The CDR3, as DNA: TGTGCCACCGGGAGGGACCCTCCCTACGAGCAGTACTTC.

The V call is TRBV7-6, the J call TRBJ2-7; 10 bases fit TRBD2. Germline-derived CDR1 and CDR2 are SGHVS and FNYEAQ. The CDR3 sequence is 15 residues long. V trimming: 3 bases; J trimming: 7 bases; junction bases outside the gene matches: 9. DNA for the CDR3: TGTGCCAGCAGCTTCGTTAGCGGGAGGCATGGGGAGCAGTACTTC. Translation: CASSFVSGRHGEQYF. Full variable domain (remainder filled in from reference TRBV7-6 and TRBJ2-7): GAGVSQSPRYKVTKRGQDVALRCDPISGHVSLYWYRQALGQGPEFLTYFNYEAQQDKSGLPNDRFSAERPEGSISTLTIQRTEQRDSAMYRCASSFVSGRHGEQYFGPGTRLTVT.

This chain joins TRBV27 and TRBJ2-7; tentative D call: TRBD2 (5 bases). The CDR3 contains 15 residues. Germline assignment: CDR1 MNHEY and CDR2 SMNVEV (reference sequence). V lost 4 bases and J lost 6, with 19 bases in between. CDR3 in amino acids: CASSSISYFGSEQYF. CDR3 in DNA: TGTGCCAGCAGTTCCATTTCGTATTTTGGGAGCGAGCAGTACTTC.

J is TRBJ2-7 and V is TRBV5-1; D gene uncertain. This CDR3 has 14 amino acids. V was trimmed by 1 base and J by 5 bases, leaving 13 bases between them. Germline V CDR1 and CDR2: SGHRS, YFSETQ. For the CDR3, the DNA is TGCGCCAGCAGCTTGCGTACGGGTCTGGACGAGCAGTACTTC. Translation gives CASSLRTGLDEQYF.

This clone was recorded a few times. The V call is TRBV4-2, the J call TRBJ1-2; 7 bases match TRBD1. This CDR3 is 17 amino acids long. Trimming took 1 base from V and 1 from J; bases not matched to a gene: 9. Per germline, CDR1 LGHNA and CDR2 YNFKEQ. CDR3 residues: CASSQVVRGQLNYGYTF. The CDR3 region has the DNA TGTGCCAGCAGCCAAGTCGTTAGGGGACAGCTTAACTATGGCTACACCTTC.

The CDR3 reads CSASADTGPGLARNEQFF. CDR3 DNA sequence: TGCAGTGCTAGTGCGGATACCGGACCGGGACTAGCACGCAATGAGCAGTTCTTC. The chain joins TRBV20-1 to TRBJ2-1; 9 bases agree with TRBD2. Germline V gene data show CDR1 as DFQATT and CDR2 as SNEGSKA (reference sequence). CDR3 length: 18 residues. Trimming took 3 bases from V and 6 from J; bases not matched to a gene: 18.

V and J are TRBV10-2 and TRBJ2-5; 7 nucleotides agree with TRBD1. From germline, CDR1 is WSHSY and CDR2 SAAADI. J gave up 2 bases and V 7 bases, and 4 bases lay outside the gene matches. The CDR3 runs 13 residues. The CDR3 protein is CASTRDSQETQYF. CDR3 coding DNA: TGCGCCAGCACTAGGGACAGTCAAGAGACCCAGTACTTC.